The clone carrying this TCR beta chain was seen only a few times. The ends lost 0 bases at V and 5 bases at J; junction bases unmatched: 4. Per the germline V gene, CDR1 is SGHRS and CDR2 is YFSETQ. The CDR3 consists of 14 residues. The data were obtained in a study of T-cell reconstitution after alpha-beta-depleted transplantation in children. Unique molecular identifiers were incorporated during preparation of the TCRbeta library. TCRdb called the PCR reads again in MiXCR, with one record for every CDR3 protein. This table holds around 580,000 distinct CDR3 sequences, 20% to 30% found once. This TCR was recovered from a boy in the first two years of life with Wiskott-Aldrich syndrome, due to receive a stem cell transplant. The V gene is TRBV5-1, the J gene TRBJ2-7; 8 bases fit TRBD1. Material: PBMCs, obtained before TCRalphabeta/CD19-depleted stem cell transplant. CDR3: CASSLDRGNHEQYF. CDR3 bases: TGCGCCAGCAGCTTGGACAGGGGGAACCACGAGCAGTACTTC.